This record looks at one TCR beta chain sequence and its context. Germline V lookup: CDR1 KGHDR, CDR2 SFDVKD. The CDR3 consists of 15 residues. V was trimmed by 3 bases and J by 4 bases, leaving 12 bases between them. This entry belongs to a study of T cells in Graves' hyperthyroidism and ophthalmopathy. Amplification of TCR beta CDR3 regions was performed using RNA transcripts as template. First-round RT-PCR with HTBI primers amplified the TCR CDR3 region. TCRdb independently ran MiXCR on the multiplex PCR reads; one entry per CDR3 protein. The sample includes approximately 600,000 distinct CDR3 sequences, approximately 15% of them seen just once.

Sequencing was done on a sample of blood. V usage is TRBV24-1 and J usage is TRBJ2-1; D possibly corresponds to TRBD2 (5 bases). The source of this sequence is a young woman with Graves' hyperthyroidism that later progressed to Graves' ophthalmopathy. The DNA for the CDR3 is TGTGCCACCAGTGATCCCCGGAAGCGGTACAATGAGCAGTTCTTC. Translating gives CATSDPRKRYNEQFF.